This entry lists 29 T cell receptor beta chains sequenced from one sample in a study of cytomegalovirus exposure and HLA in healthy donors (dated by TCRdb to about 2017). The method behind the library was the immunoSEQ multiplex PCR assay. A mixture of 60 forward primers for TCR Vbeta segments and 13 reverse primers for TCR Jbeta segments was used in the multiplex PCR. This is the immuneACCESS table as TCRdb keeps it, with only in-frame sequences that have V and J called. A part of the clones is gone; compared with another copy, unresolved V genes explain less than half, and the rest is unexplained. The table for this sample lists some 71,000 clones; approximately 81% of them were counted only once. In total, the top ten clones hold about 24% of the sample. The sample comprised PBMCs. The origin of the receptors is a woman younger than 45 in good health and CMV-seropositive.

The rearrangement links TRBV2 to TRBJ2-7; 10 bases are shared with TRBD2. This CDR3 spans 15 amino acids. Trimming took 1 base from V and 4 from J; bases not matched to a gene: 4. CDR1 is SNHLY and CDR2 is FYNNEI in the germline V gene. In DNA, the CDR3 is TGTGCCAGCAGTGAAGAGGGACTAGCGCGGTACGAGCAGTACTTC. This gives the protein CASSEEGLARYEQYF.

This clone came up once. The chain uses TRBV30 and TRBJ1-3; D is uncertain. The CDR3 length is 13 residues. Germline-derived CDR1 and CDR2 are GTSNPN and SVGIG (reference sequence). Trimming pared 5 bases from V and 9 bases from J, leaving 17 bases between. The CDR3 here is CAWQFTVLGTIYF. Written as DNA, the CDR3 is TGTGCCTGGCAGTTTACGGTTCTAGGCACCATATATTTT.

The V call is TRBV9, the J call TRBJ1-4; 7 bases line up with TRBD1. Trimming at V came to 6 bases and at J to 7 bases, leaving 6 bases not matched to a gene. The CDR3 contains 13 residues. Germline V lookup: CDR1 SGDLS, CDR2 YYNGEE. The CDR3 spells CASTDRVGEKLFF. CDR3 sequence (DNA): TGTGCCAGCACCGACAGGGTTGGTGAAAAACTGTTTTTT.

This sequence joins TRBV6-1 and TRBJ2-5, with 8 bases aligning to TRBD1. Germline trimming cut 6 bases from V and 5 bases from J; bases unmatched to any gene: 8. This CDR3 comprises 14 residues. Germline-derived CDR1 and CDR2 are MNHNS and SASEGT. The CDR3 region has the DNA TGTGCCAGCAGACTGGGACAGGTTGCGGAGACCCAGTACTTC. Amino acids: CASRLGQVAETQYF.

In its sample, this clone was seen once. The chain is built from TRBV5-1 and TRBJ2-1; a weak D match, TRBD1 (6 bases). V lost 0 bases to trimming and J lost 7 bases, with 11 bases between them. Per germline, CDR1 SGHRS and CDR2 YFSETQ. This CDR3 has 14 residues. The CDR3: CASSLVGQRNEQFF. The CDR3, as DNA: TGCGCCAGCAGCTTGGTTGGACAGCGAAATGAGCAGTTCTTC.

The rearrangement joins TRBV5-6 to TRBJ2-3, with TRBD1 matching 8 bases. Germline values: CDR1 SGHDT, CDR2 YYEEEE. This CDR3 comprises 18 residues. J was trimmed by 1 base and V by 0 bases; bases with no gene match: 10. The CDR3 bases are TGTGCCAGCAGCTTGGGGCGGGGATTGACAGGGGGCACAGATACGCAGTATTTT. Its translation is CASSLGRGLTGGTDTQYF. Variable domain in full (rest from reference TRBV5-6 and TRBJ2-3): DAGVTQSPTHLIKTRGQQVTLRCSPKSGHDTVSWYQQALGQGPQFIFQYYEEEERQRGNFPDRFSGHQFPNYSSELNVNALLLGDSALYLCASSLGRGLTGGTDTQYFGPGTRLTVL.

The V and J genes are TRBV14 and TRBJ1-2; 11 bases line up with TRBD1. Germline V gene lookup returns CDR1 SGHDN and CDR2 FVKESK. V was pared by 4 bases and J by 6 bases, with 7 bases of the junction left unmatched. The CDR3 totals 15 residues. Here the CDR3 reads CASSPHPGQGDGYTF. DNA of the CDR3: TGTGCCAGCAGCCCGCACCCGGGACAGGGGGATGGCTACACCTTC.

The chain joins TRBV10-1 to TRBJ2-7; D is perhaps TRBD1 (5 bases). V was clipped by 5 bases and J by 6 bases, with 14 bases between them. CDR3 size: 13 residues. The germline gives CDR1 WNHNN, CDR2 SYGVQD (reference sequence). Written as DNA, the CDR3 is TGCGCCAGCAGTTTACAGGTATGGAGCGAGCAGTACTTC. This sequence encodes CASSLQVWSEQYF.

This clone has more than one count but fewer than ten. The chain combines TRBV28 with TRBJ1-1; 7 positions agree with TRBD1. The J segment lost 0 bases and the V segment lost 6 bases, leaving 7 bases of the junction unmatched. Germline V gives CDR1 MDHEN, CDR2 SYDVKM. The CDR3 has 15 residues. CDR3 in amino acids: CASRTGTAMNTEAFF. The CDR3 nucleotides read TGTGCCAGCAGAACCGGGACAGCGATGAACACTGAAGCTTTCTTT.

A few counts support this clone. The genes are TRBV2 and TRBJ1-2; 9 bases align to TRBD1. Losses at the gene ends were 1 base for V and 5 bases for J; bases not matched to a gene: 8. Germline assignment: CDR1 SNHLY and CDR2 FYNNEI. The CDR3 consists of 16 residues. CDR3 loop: CASSEGRDRVRYGYTF. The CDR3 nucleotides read TGTGCCAGCAGTGAAGGGCGGGACAGGGTGAGGTATGGCTACACCTTC.

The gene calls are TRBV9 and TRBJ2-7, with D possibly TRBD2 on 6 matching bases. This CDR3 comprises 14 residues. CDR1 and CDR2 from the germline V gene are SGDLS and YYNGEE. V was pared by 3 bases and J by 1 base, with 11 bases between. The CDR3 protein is CASSAGTSSYEQYF. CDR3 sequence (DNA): TGTGCCAGCAGCGCGGGGACTTCTTCCTACGAGCAGTACTTC.

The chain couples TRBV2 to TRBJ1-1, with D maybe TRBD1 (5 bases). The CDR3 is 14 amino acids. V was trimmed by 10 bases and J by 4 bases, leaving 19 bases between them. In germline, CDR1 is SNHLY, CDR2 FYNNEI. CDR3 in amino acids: CATTSGGQGTEAFF. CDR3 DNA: TGTGCCACCACCTCCGGGGGTCAGGGCACTGAAGCTTTCTTT.

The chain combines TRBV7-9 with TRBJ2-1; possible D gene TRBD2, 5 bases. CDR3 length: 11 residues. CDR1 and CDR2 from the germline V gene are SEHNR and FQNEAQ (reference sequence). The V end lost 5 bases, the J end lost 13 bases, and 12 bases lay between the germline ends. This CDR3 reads CASSRQLDQFF. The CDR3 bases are TGTGCCAGCAGCCGACAACTAGACCAGTTCTTC.

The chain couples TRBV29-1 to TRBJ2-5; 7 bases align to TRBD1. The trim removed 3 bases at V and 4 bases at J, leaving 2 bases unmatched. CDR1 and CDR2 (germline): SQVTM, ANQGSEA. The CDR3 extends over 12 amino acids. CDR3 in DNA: TGCAGCGTTGAGGCAGGGGGAGAGACCCAGTACTTC. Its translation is CSVEAGGETQYF. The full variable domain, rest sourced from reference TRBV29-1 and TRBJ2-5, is SAVISQKPSRDICQRGTSLTIQCQVDSQVTMMFWYRQQPGQSLTLIATANQGSEATYESGFVIDKFPISRPNLTFSTLTVSNMSPEDSSIYLCSVEAGGETQYFGPGTRLLVL.

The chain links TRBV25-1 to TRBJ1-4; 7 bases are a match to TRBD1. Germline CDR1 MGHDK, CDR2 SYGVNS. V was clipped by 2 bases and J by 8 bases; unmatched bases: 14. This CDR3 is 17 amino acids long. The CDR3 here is CASSELSLGTAHEKLFF. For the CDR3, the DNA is TGTGCCAGCAGTGAACTGTCCCTCGGGACAGCCCACGAAAAACTGTTTTTT.

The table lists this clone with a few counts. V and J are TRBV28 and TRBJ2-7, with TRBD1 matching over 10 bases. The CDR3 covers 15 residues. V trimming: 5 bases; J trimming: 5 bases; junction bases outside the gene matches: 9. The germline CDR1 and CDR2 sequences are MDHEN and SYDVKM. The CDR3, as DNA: TGTGCCAGCAGTCCATCCGGGACAGGGGTCCACGAGCAGTACTTC. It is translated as CASSPSGTGVHEQYF.

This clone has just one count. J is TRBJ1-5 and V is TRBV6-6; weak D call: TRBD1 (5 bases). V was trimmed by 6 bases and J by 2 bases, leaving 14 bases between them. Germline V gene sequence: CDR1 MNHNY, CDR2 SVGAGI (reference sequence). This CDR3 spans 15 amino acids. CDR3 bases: TGTGCCAGCAGCCCAGGGAGGAATGGCAATCAGCCCCAGCATTTT. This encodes CASSPGRNGNQPQHF.

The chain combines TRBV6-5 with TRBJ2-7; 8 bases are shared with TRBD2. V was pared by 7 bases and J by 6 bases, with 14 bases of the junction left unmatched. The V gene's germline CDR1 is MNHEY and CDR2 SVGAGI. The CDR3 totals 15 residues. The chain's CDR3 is CASTPRRGARSEQYF. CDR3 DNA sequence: TGTGCCAGCACCCCCCGGCGGGGGGCGAGAAGCGAGCAGTACTTC.

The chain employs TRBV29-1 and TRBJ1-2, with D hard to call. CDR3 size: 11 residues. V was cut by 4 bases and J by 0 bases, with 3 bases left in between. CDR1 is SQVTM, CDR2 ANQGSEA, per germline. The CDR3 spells CSVAANYGYTF. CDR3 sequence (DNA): TGCAGCGTTGCCGCTAACTATGGCTACACCTTC.

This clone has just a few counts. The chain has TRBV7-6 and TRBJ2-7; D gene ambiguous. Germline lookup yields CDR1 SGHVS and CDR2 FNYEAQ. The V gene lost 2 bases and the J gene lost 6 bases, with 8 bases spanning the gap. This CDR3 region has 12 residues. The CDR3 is CASSLRGGEQYF. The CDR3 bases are TGTGCCAGCAGCTTAAGAGGTGGCGAGCAGTACTTC.

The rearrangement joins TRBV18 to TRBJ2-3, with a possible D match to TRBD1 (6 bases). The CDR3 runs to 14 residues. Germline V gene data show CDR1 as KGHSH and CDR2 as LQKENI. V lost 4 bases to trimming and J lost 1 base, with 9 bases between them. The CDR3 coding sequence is TGTGCCAGCTCACAAAGGACAGGCACAGATACGCAGTATTTT. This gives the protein CASSQRTGTDTQYF.

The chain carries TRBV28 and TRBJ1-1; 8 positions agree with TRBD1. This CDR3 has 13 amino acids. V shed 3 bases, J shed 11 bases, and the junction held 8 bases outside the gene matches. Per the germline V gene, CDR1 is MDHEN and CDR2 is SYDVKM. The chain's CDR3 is CASSLGQAGWAFF. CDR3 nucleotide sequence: TGTGCCAGCAGTTTGGGACAGGCCGGGTGGGCTTTCTTT.

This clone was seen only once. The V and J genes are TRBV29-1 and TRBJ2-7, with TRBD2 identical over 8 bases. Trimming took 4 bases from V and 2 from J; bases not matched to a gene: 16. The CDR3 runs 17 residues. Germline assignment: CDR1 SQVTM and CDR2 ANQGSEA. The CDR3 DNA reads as TGCAGCGTTGGTTACCTCATGGGCGGGAGGCCGACCTACGAGCAGTACTTC. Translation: CSVGYLMGGRPTYEQYF.

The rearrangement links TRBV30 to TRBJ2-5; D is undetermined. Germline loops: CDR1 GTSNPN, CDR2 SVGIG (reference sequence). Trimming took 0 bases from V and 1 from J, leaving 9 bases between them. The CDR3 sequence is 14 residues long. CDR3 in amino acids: CAWSVSRSQETQYF. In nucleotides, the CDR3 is TGTGCCTGGAGTGTATCTCGCAGCCAAGAGACCCAGTACTTC.

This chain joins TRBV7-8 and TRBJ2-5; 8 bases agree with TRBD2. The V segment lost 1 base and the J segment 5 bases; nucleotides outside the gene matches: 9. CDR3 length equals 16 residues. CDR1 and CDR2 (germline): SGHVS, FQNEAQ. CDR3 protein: CASSLVDGRAGETQYF. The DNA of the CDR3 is TGTGCCAGCAGCTTAGTCGACGGGAGGGCCGGTGAGACCCAGTACTTC.

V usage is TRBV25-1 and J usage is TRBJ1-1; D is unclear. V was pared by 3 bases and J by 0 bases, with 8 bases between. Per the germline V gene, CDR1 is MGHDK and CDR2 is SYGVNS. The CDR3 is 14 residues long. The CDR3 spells CASSDWRMNTEAFF. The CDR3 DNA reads TGTGCCAGCAGTGATTGGAGAATGAACACTGAAGCTTTCTTT.

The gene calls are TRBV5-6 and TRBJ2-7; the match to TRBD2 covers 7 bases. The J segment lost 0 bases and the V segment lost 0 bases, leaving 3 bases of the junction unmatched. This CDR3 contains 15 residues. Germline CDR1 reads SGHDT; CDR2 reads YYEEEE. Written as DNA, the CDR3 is TGTGCCAGCAGCTTGGGCGGGAGTCCCTCCTACGAGCAGTACTTC. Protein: CASSLGGSPSYEQYF.

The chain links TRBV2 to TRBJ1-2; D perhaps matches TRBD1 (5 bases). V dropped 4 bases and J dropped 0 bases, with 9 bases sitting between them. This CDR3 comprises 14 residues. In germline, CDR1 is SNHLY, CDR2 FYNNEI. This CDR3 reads CASSVQGANYGYTF. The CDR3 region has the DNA TGTGCCAGCAGTGTGCAGGGCGCTAACTATGGCTACACCTTC.

The CDR3 loop reads CASSPPVSRMGNEQFF. In nucleotides, the CDR3 is TGTGCCAGCTCACCACCGGTTTCCAGGATGGGCAATGAGCAGTTCTTC. The gene calls are TRBV18 and TRBJ2-1, with D unresolved. V was clipped by 0 bases and J by 6 bases, with 15 bases between them. The CDR3 loop spans 16 amino acids. CDR1 and CDR2 from the germline V gene are KGHSH and LQKENI.